This is a list of T cell receptor beta chains from one sample in a study of T cell repertoires in cytomegalovirus infection. TCRdb re-called the reads with MiXCR, one entry per CDR3 protein. The sample comprises 85,000 to 120,000 distinct CDR3 sequences, 16% of which are singletons, and approximately 7.9% rests with the top ten. The sequenced sample was PBMCs. These receptors were taken from a human donor in good health (CMV status not recorded). Some clones in this sample may be carry-over from other donors' samples. Each CDR3 is given with its conserved first and last residue. D genes are given only for firm matches. Where a row states a size, it is once, few, many or the class of an expanded clone; other rows omit it.

clone size: many; V gene: TRBV6-2/TRBV6-3; D gene: .; J gene: TRBJ2-7; CDR3 DNA: TGTGCCAGCACCCTAGGGTTTCAGCCCCCGGCCCTCTACGAGCAGTACTTC; CDR3 protein: CASTLGFQPPALYEQYF
clone size: .; V gene: TRBV24-1; D gene: .; J gene: TRBJ2-2; CDR3 DNA: TGTGCCACCAGTGACCCTAACAGCGACAACACCGGGGAGCTGTTTTTT; CDR3 protein: CATSDPNSDNTGELFF
clone size: many; V gene: TRBV7-4; D gene: .; J gene: TRBJ2-1; CDR3 DNA: TGTGCCAGCAGCTTGCCCAATGAGCAGTTCTTC; CDR3 protein: CASSLPNEQFF
clone size: many; V gene: TRBV7-2; D gene: TRBD1; J gene: TRBJ1-2; CDR3 DNA: TGTGCCAGCAGTGAGGGGACAGGGGGCCTTAACTATGGCTACACCTTC; CDR3 protein: CASSEGTGGLNYGYTF
clone size: .; V gene: TRBV29-1; D gene: TRBD2; J gene: TRBJ2-3; CDR3 DNA: TGCAGCGTTGAAGGGGGGCGGGGGGGATCTGGCACAGATACGCAGTATTTT; CDR3 protein: CSVEGGRGGSGTDTQYF
clone size: many; V gene: TRBV11-2; D gene: .; J gene: TRBJ1-2; CDR3 DNA: TGTGCCAGCAGCTCGTTAAACAGATCCCATAACTATGGCTACACCTTC; CDR3 protein: CASSSLNRSHNYGYTF
clone size: few; V gene: TRBV5-1; D gene: .; J gene: TRBJ1-2; CDR3 DNA: TGCGCCAGCAGCGTTGGACAGAGGGGCCTAGACTATGGCTACACCTTC; CDR3 protein: CASSVGQRGLDYGYTF
clone size: .; V gene: TRBV4-2; D gene: .; J gene: TRBJ2-5; CDR3 DNA: TGTGCCAGCAGCCAAGAGGTCCAAGAGACCCAGTACTTC; CDR3 protein: CASSQEVQETQYF
clone size: many; V gene: TRBV7-2; D gene: .; J gene: TRBJ2-1; CDR3 DNA: TGTGCCAGCAGCCACCGCGGGGCAGGGGGCAATGAGCAGTTCTTC; CDR3 protein: CASSHRGAGGNEQFF
clone size: many; V gene: TRBV30; D gene: .; J gene: TRBJ1-2; CDR3 DNA: TGTGCCTGGAGTGTACGGAGGATAAACTCTAACTATGGCTACACCTTC; CDR3 protein: CAWSVRRINSNYGYTF
clone size: .; V gene: TRBV7-2; D gene: .; J gene: TRBJ2-5; CDR3 DNA: TGTGCCAGCAGCTTACACCAGGCGACCCAGTACTTC; CDR3 protein: CASSLHQATQYF
clone size: .; V gene: TRBV6-2/TRBV6-3; D gene: .; J gene: TRBJ2-7; CDR3 DNA: TGTGCCAGCAACCCCGGTGGACCCTACGAGCAGTACTTC; CDR3 protein: CASNPGGPYEQYF
clone size: many; V gene: TRBV7-6; D gene: .; J gene: TRBJ1-4; CDR3 DNA: TGTGCCAGCAGCCGTGCTGAAAAACTGTTTTTT; CDR3 protein: CASSRAEKLFF
clone size: few; V gene: TRBV12-3/TRBV12-4; D gene: TRBD1; J gene: TRBJ1-5; CDR3 DNA: TGTGCCAGCAGAATTGGACAGGGTTCCAATCAGCCCCAGCATTTT; CDR3 protein: CASRIGQGSNQPQHF
clone size: .; V gene: TRBV30; D gene: TRBD2; J gene: TRBJ2-1; CDR3 DNA: TGTGCCTGGAAAGGCGGGGGGGCTTACAATGAGCAGTTCTTC; CDR3 protein: CAWKGGGAYNEQFF
clone size: few; V gene: TRBV5-1; D gene: TRBD1; J gene: TRBJ2-5; CDR3 DNA: TGCGCCAGCAGCTCGGAGACAGGGGTAGAGACCCAGTACTTC; CDR3 protein: CASSSETGVETQYF
clone size: few; V gene: TRBV11-2; D gene: .; J gene: TRBJ2-7; CDR3 DNA: TGTGCCAGCAGCTTAGATAACCCTTCGTACGAGCAGTACTTC; CDR3 protein: CASSLDNPSYEQYF
clone size: few; V gene: TRBV25-1; D gene: .; J gene: TRBJ1-1; CDR3 DNA: TGTGCCAGCAGTGAATACCAGGGTGAGACTGAAGCTTTCTTT; CDR3 protein: CASSEYQGETEAFF
clone size: many; V gene: TRBV7-2; D gene: TRBD1; J gene: TRBJ2-1; CDR3 DNA: TGTGCCAGCAGCTTCCGGACAGGCGGAGGCAGTGAGCAGTTCTTC; CDR3 protein: CASSFRTGGGSEQFF
clone size: many; V gene: TRBV7-9; D gene: .; J gene: TRBJ2-3; CDR3 DNA: TGTGCCAGCAGCTTACTAGGCAGGGGTCCTTCGGCAGATACGCAGTATTTT; CDR3 protein: CASSLLGRGPSADTQYF
clone size: few; V gene: TRBV4-1; D gene: .; J gene: TRBJ1-6; CDR3 DNA: TGCGCCAGCAGCCAAGAAGACACTTACTATTTACCCCTCCACTTT; CDR3 protein: CASSQEDTYYLPLHF
clone size: many; V gene: TRBV7-2; D gene: .; J gene: TRBJ2-7; CDR3 DNA: TGTGCCAGCAGCTTAGACAGGACTCTCTACGAGCAGTACTTC; CDR3 protein: CASSLDRTLYEQYF
clone size: few; V gene: TRBV5-6; D gene: .; J gene: TRBJ2-3; CDR3 DNA: TGTGCCAGCAGCTTCCCCTCCGGGAGCGCAGACAGCACAGATACGCAGTATTTT; CDR3 protein: CASSFPSGSADSTDTQYF